The sequence of this TCR beta chain was determined in a study of blood T cells in healthy people across ages. Germline V CDR1 and CDR2: DFQATT, SNEGSKA (reference sequence). There are 15 residues in the CDR3. Turning to this clonotype: Its antigen is unidentified.

Study-wide results and limits: Changes seen in expanded clonotypes were possibly confounded by donor CMV status left unknown.

Then a second PCR, running roughly 7 to 11 cycles, was carried out with a sample-barcoded 5' primer and a J-beta primer mix. TCRdb re-analysed the 5' RACE reads in MiXCR, keeping a single row per CDR3 protein. The data show 650,000 to 700,000 distinct CDR3 sequences, roughly 30% seen once. The receptor's source is a woman aged 80 or older in good health. This chain joins TRBV20-1 and TRBJ2-5; 7 bases are a match to TRBD1. Near its end, the DNA agrees better with TRBJ2-7, so the J call may be wrong. Sequenced sample: blood. The CDR3 region has the DNA TGCAGTGCTAGTGGGTTCTCTGCAGGGGGCTACGAGCAGTACTTC. Encoded protein: CSASGFSAGGYEQYF.